A selection of T cell receptor beta chains follows, all from one sample in a study of beta chain features in type 1 diabetes. Here immunoSEQ multiplex PCR was the method, and the copy in TCRdb shows in-frame clones only, minus some. The table has 900,000 or so clones, roughly a sixth seen once. Material for sequencing was naive CD4+ T cells from blood. The receptors stem from a woman aged 18 to 35 in good health. CDR3s include the opening cysteine and the closing phenylalanine or tryptophan. A D gene is named only where the DNA matches it firmly. Some rows have no size entry. The others give once, few or many, or a class for an expanded clone.

J | V | size | D | DNA | CDR3
TRBJ1-4 | TRBV9 | . | . | TGTGCCAGCAGCGCCAGAGACGGACTCGGTTATGAAAAACTGTTTTTT | CASSARDGLGYEKLFF
TRBJ2-7 | TRBV11-2 | . | . | TGTGCCAGCAGCGCGGGGAGCTACGAGCAGTACTTC | CASSAGSYEQYF
TRBJ1-4 | TRBV5-6 | . | . | TGTGCCAGCAGCTTCGGCCGGAGAAATGAAAAACTGTTTTTT | CASSFGRRNEKLFF
TRBJ2-1 | TRBV7-2 | . | . | TGTGCCAGCAGCTTACAATTGGCGGTGGATGAGCAGTTCTTC | CASSLQLAVDEQFF
TRBJ2-7 | TRBV18 | . | TRBD2 | TGTGCCAGCTCACGAAGGACTAGCGGTACCTACGAGCAGTACTTC | CASSRRTSGTYEQYF
TRBJ2-3 | TRBV11-2 | . | . | TGTGCCAGCAGCTTAGATCGGATGGGCACAGATACGCAGTATTTT | CASSLDRMGTDTQYF
TRBJ2-7 | TRBV28 | . | . | TGTGCCAGCAGCATCCTGGGGATATACGAGCAGTACTTC | CASSILGIYEQYF
TRBJ2-7 | TRBV18 | . | . | TGTGCCAGCTCACCACCAAGGTTGAGCTACGAGCAGTACTTC | CASSPPRLSYEQYF
TRBJ2-7 | TRBV29-1 | few | TRBD1 | TGCAGCACCCGGACAGGGGTACACGAGCAGTACTTC | CSTRTGVHEQYF
TRBJ2-5 | TRBV18 | . | TRBD1 | TGTGCCAGCTCAAACCACAGGGGGAGTACGGAGACCCAGTACTTC | CASSNHRGSTETQYF
TRBJ2-5 | TRBV18 | . | TRBD2 | TGTGCCAGCTCACCGCGGGAGCCGGGAGAGACCCAGTACTTC | CASSPREPGETQYF
TRBJ1-6 | TRBV7-6 | . | TRBD1 | TGTGCCAGCAGCCCGAGACAGGGGGCAGGTTCACCCCTCCACTTT | CASSPRQGAGSPLHF
TRBJ2-1 | TRBV6-5 | few | TRBD1 | TGTGCCAGCCATAACAGGGGTGAGCAGTTCTTC | CASHNRGEQFF
TRBJ2-1 | TRBV11-2 | few | . | TGTGCCAGCAGTACGCAGTTCTTC | CASSTQFF
TRBJ1-1 | TRBV5-4 | . | TRBD1 | TGTGCCAGCAGCGGATGGACAGGCGTGAACACTGAAGCTTTCTTT | CASSGWTGVNTEAFF
TRBJ2-3 | TRBV15 | few | . | TGTGCCACCAGCAGACCGACTAGGGATACGCAGTATTTT | CATSRPTRDTQYF
TRBJ2-3 | TRBV9 | few | . | TGTGCCAGCAGCGCCCAACAGGTTCTCACAGATACGCAGTATTTT | CASSAQQVLTDTQYF
TRBJ1-2 | TRBV6-5 | . | TRBD1 | TGTGCCAGCAGTCCCGACAGGGACTATGGCTACACCTTC | CASSPDRDYGYTF
TRBJ2-5 | TRBV5-4 | . | TRBD1 | TGTGCCAGCAGCTTCGTTCCTGGGGCCGACAGGGGGTACCACCAAGAGACCCAGTACTTC | CASSFVPGADRGYHQETQYF
TRBJ2-7 | TRBV15 | few | TRBD2 | TGTGCCACCAGCCCTAGCGGGTCGGCCTGGGCCCACGAGCAGTACTTC | CATSPSGSAWAHEQYF
TRBJ2-5 | TRBV18 | . | . | TGTGCCAGCTCACCACCGAACATCCAAGAGACCCAGTACTTC | CASSPPNIQETQYF
TRBJ2-1 | TRBV5-4 | few | . | TGTGCCAGCAGCTTATCTGTACGCTCCTACAATGAGCAGTTCTTC | CASSLSVRSYNEQFF
TRBJ2-2 | TRBV4-2 | . | . | TGTGCCAGCAGCCAAGATTGGCAGACGGGGCTGTTTTTT | CASSQDWQTGLFF
TRBJ2-7 | TRBV28 | few | TRBD1 | TGTGCCAGCAGCCCGACAGGGTTGCGCGAGCAGTACTTC | CASSPTGLREQYF
TRBJ1-5 | TRBV6-6 | few | . | TGTGCCAGCAGTTACTCAGGGAACAATCAGCCCCAGCATTTT | CASSYSGNNQPQHF
TRBJ1-5 | TRBV15 | few | . | TGTGCCACCAGCAGAGACAGGGACAATCAGCCCCAGCATTTT | CATSRDRDNQPQHF
TRBJ2-5 | TRBV28 | few | . | TGTGCCAGTTCTGAGGCTGCCAGGACCCAGTACTTC | CASSEAARTQYF
TRBJ1-4 | TRBV7-2 | . | . | TGTGCCAGCAGAATAAGCGGGGTTACAGGGGAAAAACTGTTTTTT | CASRISGVTGEKLFF
TRBJ2-3 | TRBV10-3 | few | . | TGTGCCATCAGGTTTGGGGGAGATAATACGCAGTATTTT | CAIRFGGDNTQYF
TRBJ2-1 | TRBV7-9 | . | . | TGTGCCAGCAGCCAGGACAACTCCTACAATGAGCAGTTCTTC | CASSQDNSYNEQFF
TRBJ1-5 | TRBV6-6 | . | . | TGTGCCAGCAGCTCCGACTTAAATCAGCCCCAGCATTTT | CASSSDLNQPQHF
TRBJ2-1 | TRBV7-9 | few | . | TGTGCCAGCATAAGGGGTGGTGAGCAGTTCTTC | CASIRGGEQFF